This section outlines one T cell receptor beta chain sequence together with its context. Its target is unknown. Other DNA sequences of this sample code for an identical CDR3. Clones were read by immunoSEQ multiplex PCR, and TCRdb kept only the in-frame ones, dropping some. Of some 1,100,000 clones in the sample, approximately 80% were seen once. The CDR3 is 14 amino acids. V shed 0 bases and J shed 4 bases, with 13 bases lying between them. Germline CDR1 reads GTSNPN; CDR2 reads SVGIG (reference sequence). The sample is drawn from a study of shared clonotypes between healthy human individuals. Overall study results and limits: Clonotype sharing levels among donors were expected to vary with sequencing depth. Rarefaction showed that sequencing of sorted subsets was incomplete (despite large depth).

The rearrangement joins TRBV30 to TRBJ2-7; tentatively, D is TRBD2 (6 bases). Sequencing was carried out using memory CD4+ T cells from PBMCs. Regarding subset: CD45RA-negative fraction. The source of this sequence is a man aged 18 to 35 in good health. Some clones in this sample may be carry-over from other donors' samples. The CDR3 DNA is TGTGCCTGGAGTGTATTGGGCGGGACTTACGAGCAGTACTTC. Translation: CAWSVLGGTYEQYF.